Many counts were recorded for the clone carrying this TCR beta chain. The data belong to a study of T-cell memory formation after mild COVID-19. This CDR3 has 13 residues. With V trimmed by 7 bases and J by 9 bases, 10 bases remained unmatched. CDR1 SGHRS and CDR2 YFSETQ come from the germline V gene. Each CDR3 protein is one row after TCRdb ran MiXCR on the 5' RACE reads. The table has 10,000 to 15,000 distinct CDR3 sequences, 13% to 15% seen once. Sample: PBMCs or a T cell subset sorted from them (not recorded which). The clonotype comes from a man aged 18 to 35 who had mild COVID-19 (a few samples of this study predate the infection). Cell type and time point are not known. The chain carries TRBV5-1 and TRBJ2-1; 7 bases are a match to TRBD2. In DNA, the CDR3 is TGCGCCAGCGGGAGCGGGGACGTGGTTGAGCAGTTCTTC. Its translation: CASGSGDVVEQFF.